Presented here are 10 T cell receptor beta chains from one specimen sequenced in a study of T cell changes during pregnancy in multiple sclerosis. The repertoire was sequenced with immunoSEQ multiplex PCR; TCRdb's copy has only in-frame clones and lacks some. In the table there are roughly 46,000 clones, roughly 95% of which are singletons. The sequences come from CD8+ T cells from peripheral blood mononuclear cells, collected after pregnancy. The source of these receptors is a female donor with multiple sclerosis, enrolled in a pregnancy study.

The chain joins TRBV6-6 to TRBJ1-5, with a tentative D call TRBD1 (5 bases). The CDR3 length is 15 residues. The V end was cut by 1 base, the J end by 1 base, with 8 bases between. CDR1 and CDR2 from the germline V gene are MNHNY and SVGAGI (reference sequence). The CDR3 sequence: CASSYLTASNQPQHF. CDR3 in DNA: TGTGCCAGCAGTTACTTGACAGCGAGCAATCAGCCCCAGCATTTT.

The CDR3 here is CASSLTRTGGIYNEQFF. CDR3 nucleotide sequence: TGTGCCAGCAGCTTAACTAGGACAGGGGGCATTTACAATGAGCAGTTCTTC. The rearrangement uses TRBV7-2 and TRBJ2-1, with 11 bases matching TRBD1. This CDR3 region has 17 residues. Germline V gene sequence: CDR1 SGHTA, CDR2 FQGNSA. With V trimmed by 2 bases and J by 4 bases, 7 bases remained unmatched.

J is TRBJ1-4 and V is TRBV4-3; D uncertain. Germline-derived CDR1 and CDR2 are LGHNA and YSLEER. This CDR3 is built from 15 residues. V lost 3 bases, J lost 8 bases, and 16 bases lay in between. The CDR3 loop is CASSHRVSGGEKLFF. The CDR3, as DNA: TGCGCCAGCAGCCACCGGGTGTCTGGTGGGGAAAAACTGTTTTTT.

This sequence joins TRBV4-1 and TRBJ1-5; no definite D call. This CDR3 contains 15 residues. Germline V gene sequence: CDR1 MGHRA, CDR2 YSYEKL. With 0 bases removed from V and 3 bases from J, the gap between germline ends came to 9 bases. CDR3 bases: TGCGCCAGCAGCCAAGATAAACAGCACAATCAGCCCCAGCATTTT. Its protein product is CASSQDKQHNQPQHF.

The chain has TRBV27 and TRBJ1-2; 8 positions agree with TRBD1. CDR1 MNHEY and CDR2 SMNVEV come from the germline V gene (reference sequence). The CDR3 has 15 residues. Trimming took 3 bases from V and 2 from J; bases not matched to a gene: 5. CDR3 loop: CASSLTGATNYGYTF. The CDR3, as DNA: TGTGCCAGCAGTTTGACAGGGGCGACAAACTATGGCTACACCTTC.

V and J are TRBV27 and TRBJ1-6; D remains ambiguous. Germline V CDR1 and CDR2: MNHEY, SMNVEV (reference sequence). V was pared by 1 base and J by 0 bases, with 10 bases between. The CDR3 loop spans 17 amino acids. The CDR3 DNA is TGTGCCAGCAGTTTATTTCCCCTAGGCTCCTATAATTCACCCCTCCACTTT. This codes for CASSLFPLGSYNSPLHF.

This chain joins TRBV27 and TRBJ1-5; possible D gene TRBD1, 5 bases. V lost 4 bases to trimming and J lost 4 bases, with 5 bases between them. The V gene's germline CDR1 is MNHEY and CDR2 SMNVEV (reference sequence). The CDR3 has 12 residues. Here the CDR3 reads CASSSGNQPQHF. DNA for the CDR3: TGTGCCAGCAGTTCAGGGAATCAGCCCCAGCATTTT.

V is TRBV15 and J is TRBJ2-5; 9 nucleotides agree with TRBD1. This CDR3 spans 17 amino acids. Trimming took 0 bases from V and 2 from J; bases not matched to a gene: 7. Germline loops: CDR1 LNHNV, CDR2 YYDKDF (reference sequence). This CDR3 is CATSRDRRDRAQETQYF. The CDR3 nucleotides are TGTGCCACCAGCAGAGATCGCCGGGACAGGGCACAAGAGACCCAGTACTTC.

The J gene is TRBJ2-3, the V gene TRBV27, with 9 bases that match TRBD2. There are 17 residues in the CDR3. Germline V lookup: CDR1 MNHEY, CDR2 SMNVEV (reference sequence). With V trimmed by 6 bases and J by 6 bases, 16 bases remained unmatched. The CDR3 nucleotides are TGTGCCAGCAGGATCTTTAGCGGGGGCCTCATTCTGGATACGCAGTATTTT. Translating gives CASRIFSGGLILDTQYF.

The rearrangement uses TRBV27 and TRBJ1-1; tentative D call: TRBD1 (5 bases). V shed 5 bases and J shed 4 bases, with 14 bases lying between them. This CDR3 is built from 14 residues. Germline CDR1 and CDR2: MNHEY and SMNVEV (reference sequence). The CDR3: CASSLKGRGTEAFF. The CDR3, as DNA: TGTGCCAGCAGTCTAAAGGGGCGAGGCACTGAAGCTTTCTTT.